Shown below are 8 T cell receptor beta chains from a single sample sequenced in a study of T cell repertoires in cytomegalovirus infection. MiXCR, run by TCRdb on the reads, gives a single entry per CDR3 protein. This repertoire shows under 250,000 distinct CDR3 sequences, over 9% found once; its top ten account for 1.6%. The source material was PBMCs. The receptors come from a human donor in good health (CMV status not recorded). Some clones in this sample may be carry-over from other donors' samples.

There are many counts of this clonotype. J is TRBJ2-1 and V is TRBV7-2; no firm D call. CDR1 is SGHTA, CDR2 FQGNSA, per germline. The V and J ends lost 2 bases and 8 bases respectively, with 13 bases between them. CDR3 length: 14 amino acids. CDR3 residues: CASSLQYSSDEQFF. CDR3 sequence (DNA): TGTGCCAGCAGCTTACAATACAGCAGCGATGAGCAGTTCTTC. Full variable domain (missing parts from reference TRBV7-2 and TRBJ2-1): GAGVSQSPSNKVTEKGKDVELRCDPISGHTALYWYRQSLGQGLEFLIYFQGNSAPDKSGLPSDRFSAERTGGSVSTLTIQRTQQEDSAVYLCASSLQYSSDEQFFGPGTRLTVL.

J is TRBJ1-5 and V is TRBV9; a possible D gene is TRBD1 (5 bases). This CDR3 contains 15 residues. CDR1 SGDLS and CDR2 YYNGEE come from the germline V gene. V was trimmed by 2 bases and J by 4 bases, leaving 13 bases between them. CDR3 amino acids: CASSVGAQYNQPQHF. The CDR3 DNA follows: TGTGCCAGCAGCGTTGGGGCGCAGTATAATCAGCCCCAGCATTTT.

This clonotype was counted many times. The rearrangement links TRBV7-2 to TRBJ1-2; 10 nucleotides align to TRBD1. V lost 8 bases and J lost 0; bases outside the gene matches: 24. The CDR3 extends over 21 amino acids. Germline CDR1 SGHTA, CDR2 FQGNSA. The chain's CDR3 is CASRMFNDYGTGERTNYGYTF. CDR3 coding DNA: TGTGCCAGCCGTATGTTCAACGATTACGGGACAGGGGAACGAACTAACTATGGCTACACCTTC.

This clonotype has a single count. The rearrangement uses TRBV29-1 and TRBJ1-1, with a tentative D call TRBD1 (5 bases). Trimming shortened V by 1 base and J by 4 bases, and 16 bases separated the two germline ends. The CDR3 totals 15 residues. Germline V CDR1 and CDR2: SQVTM, ANQGSEA. In DNA, the CDR3 is TGCAGCGTTGAAGGGACCAGGGTTGTGGCCACTGAAGCTTTCTTT. It translates to CSVEGTRVVATEAFF. Full variable domain (outside the CDR3, taken from reference TRBV29-1 and TRBJ1-1): SAVISQKPSRDICQRGTSLTIQCQVDSQVTMMFWYRQQPGQSLTLIATANQGSEATYESGFVIDKFPISRPNLTFSTLTVSNMSPEDSSIYLCSVEGTRVVATEAFFGQGTRLTVV.

The sample holds many counts of this clonotype. A junction end diverges from the germline sequence, so it may reflect a read error. V is TRBV7-3 and J is TRBJ2-1; 8 bases match TRBD2. The CDR3 extends over 14 amino acids. CDR1 and CDR2 from the germline V gene are SGHTA and FQGTGA. The CDR3 loop reads CASSNRGGLSNSIF. For the CDR3, the DNA is TGTGCCAGCAGCAACCGGGGGGGCCTCTCCAATTCTATCTTC.

This clonotype was detected ten times or more. V and J are TRBV7-2 and TRBJ1-1; unclear D gene. This CDR3 contains 13 residues. V lost 5 bases and J 1 base, leaving 8 bases between the germline ends. In germline, CDR1 is SGHTA, CDR2 FQGNSA. CDR3 sequence: CASSEQTNTEAFF. Here the CDR3 DNA reads TGTGCCAGCAGCGAACAGACGAACACTGAAGCTTTCTTT.

In this sample, this clonotype turned up many times. The V and J genes are TRBV20-1 and TRBJ1-1, with unresolved D. Germline V CDR1 and CDR2: DFQATT, SNEGSKA (reference sequence). CDR3 length equals 13 residues. V was trimmed by 5 bases and J by 0 bases, leaving 10 bases between them. CDR3 amino acids: CSALGPLNTEAFF. The CDR3 region has the DNA TGCAGTGCTTTGGGTCCCTTGAACACTGAAGCTTTCTTT.

This clonotype came up many times. The chain has TRBV19 and TRBJ1-1; 7 nucleotides line up with TRBD1. Germline V lookup: CDR1 LNHDA, CDR2 SQIVND (reference sequence). CDR3 length: 16 residues. Unmatched junction bases numbered 11, after V lost 3 bases and J lost 4 bases. CDR3 bases: TGTGCCAGTAGTATCCCAGGGGAGGGGGCAGGCACTGAAGCTTTCTTT. Translating it yields CASSIPGEGAGTEAFF.